This TCR beta chain stems from a study of spatial heterogeneity in lung cancer. Study-level information: On average, each unique TCR and UMI combination appeared more than ten times in raw reads.

A single record per CDR3 protein comes from TCRdb applying MiXCR to the 5' RACE reads. The profile covers roughly 110,000 distinct CDR3 sequences, with roughly a tenth appearing a single time and 24% taken by the ten largest. Time point: blood at routine non-recurrence follow-up after resection. This TCR was sampled from a female donor with early-stage non-small cell lung cancer. Sequencing was performed on PBMCs, taken at follow-up.

The CDR3: CASSSADRDITEAFF. CDR3 nucleotide sequence: TGTGCCAGCAGTTCAGCGGACAGGGATATCACTGAAGCTTTCTTT. The chain couples TRBV28 to TRBJ1-1; 8 bases fit TRBD1. V lost 4 bases, J lost 4 bases, and 8 bases stayed unmatched. This CDR3 is built from 15 residues. Germline assignment: CDR1 MDHEN and CDR2 SYDVKM.